This T cell receptor beta chain came from a study of CD8+ T cells in alopecia areata. The overall study: The duration of tofacitinib was 6 to 18 months, with 6 months off drug afterward.

Study-level results: Lesional tissue from the scalp (especially in alopecia totalis/universalis) showed higher clonality than normal scalp.

Notes on this clone: Antigen unknown.

Reverse transcribed after extraction, RNA yielded cDNA as the sequencing template. TCRdb keeps only in-frame clones here, not all; method: immunoSEQ multiplex PCR. The sample has 110,000 to 150,000 clones; roughly 61% are singletons. The source was CD4+ T cells sorted from blood, collected at week 0. This TCR was sampled from a human donor with alopecia areata.

In DNA, the CDR3 is TGTGCCAGCAGCAGGACAGGCACAGATACGCAGTATTTT. It encodes CASSRTGTDTQYF. V gene TRBV5-4 combines with J gene TRBJ2-3, with D maybe TRBD1 (6 bases). The CDR3 consists of 13 residues. Germline V gene lookup returns CDR1 SGHNT and CDR2 YYREEE (reference sequence). Trimming left V 4 bases short and J 1 base short, with 7 bases between.